Following are 22 T cell receptor beta chains from one sample sequenced in a study of blood T cells in healthy people across ages. The authors ran a second PCR of about 7 to 12 cycles using a sample-barcoded 5' primer and a J-beta primer mix. TCRdb reanalysed the 5' RACE reads using MiXCR and keeps one entry per CDR3 protein. This sample carries about 670,000 distinct CDR3 sequences, roughly half of them seen once, and the ten largest clones take 13%. The sample consisted of blood. These receptors came from a woman aged 80 or older in good health.

The sample holds a few counts of this clonotype. This chain joins TRBV7-2 and TRBJ2-7; 8 bases map to TRBD2. The CDR3 extends over 15 amino acids. Germline V gene lookup returns CDR1 SGHTA and CDR2 FQGNSA. Trimming cost V 5 bases and J 3 bases; bases outside gene matches: 9. CDR3 sequence (DNA): TGTGCCAGCAGCGAATCCGGGACTAGTTACTACGAGCAGTACTTC. Amino acid sequence: CASSESGTSYYEQYF. Drawing the rest from reference TRBV7-2 and TRBJ2-7, the complete variable domain is GAGVSQSPSNKVTEKGKDVELRCDPISGHTALYWYRQSLGQGLEFLIYFQGNSAPDKSGLPSDRFSAERTGGSVSTLTIQRTQQEDSAVYLCASSESGTSYYEQYFGPGTRLTVT.

The chain joins TRBV29-1 to TRBJ2-5; 10 bases agree with TRBD2. CDR3 length: 12 amino acids. Germline lookup yields CDR1 SQVTM and CDR2 ANQGSEA. Losses at the gene ends were 4 bases for V and 11 bases for J; bases not matched to a gene: 7. CDR3 in amino acids: CSVGSGGSEQYF. The CDR3 nucleotides are TGCAGCGTTGGTAGCGGGGGGAGTGAGCAGTACTTC.

A remark on this clonotype: A much larger clone is a single base away; this may be a read error. The genes are TRBV24-1 and TRBJ2-1, with TRBD2 matching over 11 bases. Germline loops: CDR1 KGHDR, CDR2 SFDVKD. The CDR3 loop spans 15 amino acids. The CDR3 DNA sequence: TGTACCACCAGCCCCACTAGCGGGAGTGGACAGGAGCAGTTCTTC. This translates into CTTSPTSGSGQEQFF.

This clonotype has a single count. The chain carries TRBV12-3 or TRBV12-4 and TRBJ2-3; D unresolved. The CDR3 runs to 15 residues. V was clipped by 8 bases and J by 8 bases, with 23 bases between them. This CDR3 reads CASASSAAPPGTQYF. In nucleotides, the CDR3 is TGTGCCAGCGCCTCGTCGGCGGCCCCCCCGGGTACGCAGTATTTT.

The chain is built from TRBV2 and TRBJ2-1; tentatively, D is TRBD1 or TRBD2 (7 bases each). The germline CDR1 and CDR2 sequences are SNHLY and FYNNEI. The CDR3 runs to 15 residues. Trimming removed 6 bases at V and 6 bases at J, with 18 bases between. CDR3 nucleotides: TGTGCCAGCAGCCCAGGGGGACTACCCGGCAATGAGCAGTTCTTC. Translated, it gives CASSPGGLPGNEQFF.

V usage is TRBV20-1 and J usage is TRBJ2-1, with 8 bases matching TRBD2. Germline CDR1 is DFQATT and CDR2 is SNEGSKA (reference sequence). CDR3 length: 14 amino acids. V dropped 6 bases and J dropped 4; count of bases not matched to a gene: 8. The CDR3 DNA reads TGCAGTGCCCCAACTAGCGGTCTTTACAATGAGCAGTTCTTC. This sequence encodes CSAPTSGLYNEQFF.

Remarks on this clonotype: This may be a read error, as it is one base from a much larger clone. The chain is built from TRBV5-1 and TRBJ2-3, with a tentative D call TRBD2 (5 bases). The CDR3 covers 12 residues. The germline V gene has CDR1 SGHRS and CDR2 YFSETQ. The CDR3 region is CASRSEGDTRYF. For the CDR3, the DNA is TGCGCCAGCCGGAGCGAGGGAGATACGCGGTATTTT.

A few counts support this clonotype. The V gene is TRBV10-3, the J gene TRBJ1-2; D unclear. CDR1 and CDR2 (germline): ENHRY, SYGVKD. Deletions cut 4 bases from V and 2 bases from J, with 11 bases between. The CDR3 consists of 14 residues. The CDR3 bases are TGTGCCATCAGTGGTGGGGATCCAAACTATGGCTACACCTTC. As protein: CAISGGDPNYGYTF.

The chain has TRBV2 and TRBJ2-1; 7 nucleotides agree with TRBD2. The ends lost 7 bases at V and 1 base at J; junction bases unmatched: 4. CDR1 SNHLY and CDR2 FYNNEI come from the germline V gene. The CDR3 is 14 amino acids. The CDR3 is CASKSGASYNEQFF. CDR3 DNA sequence: TGTGCCAGCAAAAGCGGGGCTTCCTACAATGAGCAGTTCTTC.

This clonotype was picked up a small number of times. The rearrangement links TRBV7-2 to TRBJ1-6, with D hard to call. There are 12 residues in the CDR3. The germline CDR1 and CDR2 sequences are SGHTA and FQGNSA. The ends were cut back, 5 bases at V and 10 bases at J, with 9 bases in the middle. This CDR3 is CASSHPQSPLHF. The CDR3 bases are TGTGCCAGCAGCCACCCCCAATCACCCCTCCACTTT. Full variable domain (rest looked up from reference TRBV7-2 and TRBJ1-6): GAGVSQSPSNKVTEKGKDVELRCDPISGHTALYWYRQSLGQGLEFLIYFQGNSAPDKSGLPSDRFSAERTGGSVSTLTIQRTQQEDSAVYLCASSHPQSPLHFGNGTRLTVT.

J is TRBJ2-3 and V is TRBV5-1; D remains unclear. The germline V gene has CDR1 SGHRS and CDR2 YFSETQ. V lost 7 bases, J lost 2 bases, and 17 bases lay in between. The CDR3 has 15 residues. The CDR3 loop reads CASSKAGLLTDTQYF. The CDR3 region has the DNA TGCGCCAGCTCGAAGGCAGGCTTACTCACAGATACGCAGTATTTT.

V usage is TRBV12-3 or TRBV12-4 and J usage is TRBJ2-1; the D gene is possibly TRBD2 (5 bases). Trimming took 6 bases from V and 3 from J, leaving 18 bases between them. The CDR3 extends over 16 amino acids. CDR3 residues: CASSSNYGVLYNEQFF. CDR3 coding DNA: TGTGCCAGCAGCTCGAATTACGGGGTACTCTACAATGAGCAGTTCTTC.

The V call is TRBV7-2, the J call TRBJ2-1; 14 nucleotides match TRBD2. Germline values: CDR1 SGHTA, CDR2 FQGNSA. The CDR3 runs 19 residues. The J segment lost 4 bases and the V segment lost 3 bases, leaving 11 bases of the junction unmatched. The CDR3 DNA follows: TGTGCCAGCAGCTTTCTACTCGGGACTAGCGGGGGCCAATACAATGAGCAGTTCTTC. Translating it yields CASSFLLGTSGGQYNEQFF. Full variable domain (remainder filled in from reference TRBV7-2 and TRBJ2-1): GAGVSQSPSNKVTEKGKDVELRCDPISGHTALYWYRQSLGQGLEFLIYFQGNSAPDKSGLPSDRFSAERTGGSVSTLTIQRTQQEDSAVYLCASSFLLGTSGGQYNEQFFGPGTRLTVL.

The chain uses TRBV24-1 and TRBJ2-2; D is perhaps TRBD1 (5 bases). Germline V gene lookup returns CDR1 KGHDR and CDR2 SFDVKD. Trimming took 9 bases from V and 5 from J, leaving 12 bases between them. The CDR3 is 13 amino acids. CDR3 in DNA: TGTGCCACCTCCAGGGAATGGACCGGGGAGCTGTTTTTT. This encodes CATSREWTGELFF.

CDR3 region: CSAPTPNTEAFF. The CDR3 nucleotides are TGCAGTGCACCTACACCCAACACTGAAGCTTTCTTT. J is TRBJ1-1 and V is TRBV20-1; D not resolved. Germline V lookup: CDR1 DFQATT, CDR2 SNEGSKA (reference sequence). This CDR3 contains 12 residues. Trimming removed 6 bases from V and 2 bases from J, with 10 bases in between.

Comments on this clonotype: With a much larger clone just one base away, this may be a read error. The chain uses TRBV4-1 and TRBJ2-7; D is ambiguous. The germline CDR1 and CDR2 sequences are MGHRA and YSYEKL. This CDR3 comprises 15 residues. Trimming stripped 4 bases from V and 7 bases from J, with 20 bases between. CDR3 coding DNA: TGCGCCAGCAGCCCCCTAATTGCGAGATACAATGAGCAGTACTTC. This encodes CASSPLIARYNEQYF.

The chain has TRBV7-2 and TRBJ1-2, with D possibly being TRBD1 (6 bases). CDR3 length: 12 residues. Germline V gene data show CDR1 as SGHTA and CDR2 as FQGNSA. V lost 6 bases and J 12 bases, leaving 17 bases between the germline ends. CDR3 in amino acids: CASRTGRVGDTF. In nucleotides, the CDR3 is TGTGCCAGCAGGACAGGTCGAGTCGGGGACACCTTC.

V is TRBV6-5 and J is TRBJ2-7; TRBD1 matches at 8 bases. The germline V gene encodes CDR1 MNHEY and CDR2 SVGAGI. The length of the CDR3 is 14 residues. V trimming: 6 bases; J trimming: 2 bases; junction bases outside the gene matches: 6. DNA of the CDR3: TGTGCCAGCAGCAGACAGGGGATAACCTACGAGCAGTACTTC. Its protein product is CASSRQGITYEQYF.

The sample holds many counts of this clonotype. The gene calls are TRBV11-2 and TRBJ2-7, with D perhaps TRBD2 (6 bases). V was cut by 5 bases and J by 0 bases, with 17 bases left in between. CDR3 length: 16 residues. Germline CDR1 reads SGHAT; CDR2 reads FQNNGV. CDR3 coding DNA: TGTGCCAGCAGCCGGAAACTAGCCTCGAGCTCCTACGAGCAGTACTTC. Translating gives CASSRKLASSSYEQYF.

In DNA, the CDR3 is TGTGCCAGCAGTTACACTGGGTTGGGACGGGGAAAAGAGACCCAGTACTTC. Protein product: CASSYTGLGRGKETQYF. This chain links TRBV6-5 with TRBJ2-7, with D perhaps assigned TRBD1 or TRBD2 (5 bases each). The end of the DNA fits TRBJ2-5 better, so the J call may be wrong. The V gene's germline CDR1 is MNHEY and CDR2 SVGAGI. The CDR3 length is 17 residues.

This clonotype was detected many times. The chain uses TRBV7-2 and TRBJ2-6; 12 bases are shared with TRBD2. Looked up from germline, CDR1 is SGHTA and CDR2 is FQGNSA. Trimming cost V 6 bases and J 1 base; bases outside gene matches: 7. The CDR3 is 18 residues long. CDR3 sequence: CASSYRTSGISGANVLTF. DNA for the CDR3: TGTGCCAGCAGTTATAGGACTAGCGGGATTTCTGGGGCCAACGTCCTGACTTTC.

This clonotype was observed many times. J is TRBJ2-7 and V is TRBV14, with D hard to call. This CDR3 spans 12 amino acids. The germline gives CDR1 SGHDN, CDR2 FVKESK. The V gene lost 3 bases and the J gene lost 6 bases, with 9 bases spanning the gap. CDR3 sequence: CASSHVDFEQYF. The DNA for the CDR3 is TGTGCCAGCAGCCACGTTGACTTCGAGCAGTACTTC.